The 32 T cell receptor beta chains listed next were all sequenced from one sample in a study of regulatory T cells in long-lasting Graves disease. HTBI primers from iRepertoire and Arm-PCR of CDR3 regions yielded the TCR beta libraries. TCRdb itself ran the multiplex PCR reads through MiXCR, one entry per CDR3 protein. The table has roughly 360,000 distinct CDR3 sequences, roughly 24% seen once; the top ten hold 25% to 35%. Time point given: persistent/refractory GD, antithyroid drugs over 5 years with positive TRAb. Researchers made the TCR library from RNA that was extracted from PBMCs. Sequenced here: peripheral blood mononuclear cells (PBMCs), sampled when the disease was refractory, from a patient treated with antithyroid drugs. The receptors were sampled from a woman aged 40 to 50 with Graves disease.

This clonotype turned up a few times. The rearrangement links TRBV7-2 to TRBJ1-3; the D gene is possibly TRBD1 (5 bases). The V end was cut by 5 bases, the J end by 0 bases, with 17 bases between. This CDR3 comprises 17 residues. In germline, CDR1 is SGHTA, CDR2 FQGNSA. The CDR3 sequence: CASSAVPGPGSGNTIYF. For the CDR3, the DNA is TGTGCCAGCAGCGCGGTACCGGGACCGGGCTCTGGAAACACCATATATTTT.

This clonotype was seen ten or more times. The chain links TRBV19 to TRBJ1-2; D unresolved. The CDR3 is made up of 14 amino acids. Germline CDR1 and CDR2: LNHDA and SQIVND (reference sequence). The ends were cut back, 10 bases at V and 1 base at J, with 16 bases in the middle. CDR3 nucleotides: TGTGCCACCGGACGGCGGGAGATTAACTATGGCTACACCTTC. It translates to CATGRREINYGYTF.

This clonotype was detected a few times. The chain uses TRBV29-1 and TRBJ1-2, with no clear D. Germline V gene data show CDR1 as SQVTM and CDR2 as ANQGSEA. The CDR3 spans 11 residues. The V end was cut by 8 bases, the J end by 4 bases, with 11 bases between. CDR3 in DNA: TGCAGCCTCCCGGGTCCCTATGGCTACACCTTC. Encoded protein: CSLPGPYGYTF.

This clonotype was observed a handful of times. V usage is TRBV18 and J usage is TRBJ2-5, with TRBD2 matching over 8 bases. V was pared by 4 bases and J by 2 bases, with 6 bases of the junction left unmatched. Germline CDR1 is KGHSH and CDR2 is LQKENI. CDR3 length: 15 residues. The CDR3: CASSRTSGNQETQYF. For the CDR3, the DNA is TGTGCCAGCTCACGCACTAGCGGCAATCAAGAGACCCAGTACTTC.

V gene TRBV19 combines with J gene TRBJ2-7, with 7 bases that match TRBD2. CDR3 length equals 16 residues. Losses at the gene ends were 1 base for V and 2 bases for J; bases not matched to a gene: 8. Germline CDR1 is LNHDA and CDR2 is SQIVND (reference sequence). The CDR3 DNA is TGTGCCAGTAGTATAGGAATGGCTAGCGGCACCTACGAGCAGTACTTC. Protein product: CASSIGMASGTYEQYF.

This chain links TRBV6-1 with TRBJ2-2, with D perhaps TRBD1 or TRBD2 (5 bases each). The CDR3 extends over 17 amino acids. Deletions cut 5 bases from V and 4 bases from J, with 20 bases between. Germline V lookup: CDR1 MNHNS, CDR2 SASEGT. The CDR3 DNA reads TGTGCCAGCAGTCCCGACCGGGGCCCTCGGGGCACCGGGGAGCTGTTTTTT. Translated: CASSPDRGPRGTGELFF.

This clonotype was seen at least ten times. The chain combines TRBV28 with TRBJ1-1, with 7 bases that match TRBD1. The CDR3 totals 14 residues. V lost 5 bases and J lost 6; bases outside the gene matches: 9. Germline V CDR1 and CDR2: MDHEN, SYDVKM. CDR3 residues: CASSPRQGFAEAFF. The CDR3 DNA follows: TGTGCCAGCAGTCCCCGACAGGGTTTCGCTGAAGCTTTCTTT.

The gene calls are TRBV6-1 and TRBJ1-1; unclear D gene. The CDR3 contains 13 residues. Per the germline V gene, CDR1 is MNHNS and CDR2 is SASEGT. V dropped 7 bases and J dropped 0 bases, with 9 bases sitting between them. CDR3 in amino acids: CASTNYMNTEAFF. CDR3 in DNA: TGTGCCAGCACCAACTACATGAACACTGAAGCTTTCTTT.

In its sample, this clonotype was seen a few times. A much larger clone differs by one base, so this may be a read error. The chain links TRBV28 to TRBJ2-6; TRBD1 aligns across 7 bases. The CDR3 has 17 residues. CDR1 is MDHEN, CDR2 SYDVKM, per germline. The CDR3 DNA reads as TGTGCCAGCAGGGAGGACAGGTCGAGCTCTGGGGCCAACGTCCTGGCTTTC. Protein: CASREDRSSSGANVLAF.

This clonotype was detected only a few times. One base away lies a much larger clone, so this may be a sequencing read error. The chain carries TRBV2 and TRBJ1-1; 7 bases agree with TRBD1. Losses at the gene ends were 11 bases for V and 1 base for J; bases not matched to a gene: 7. CDR1 and CDR2 from the germline V gene are SNHLY and FYNNEI. The CDR3 totals 13 residues. DNA of the CDR3: TGTGCCGGCGGGGGACAGCAGAACACTGAAGCTTTCTTT. Protein: CAGGGQQNTEAFF.

This chain connects TRBV20-1 to TRBJ2-3, with TRBD2 identical over 9 bases. Germline V gene lookup returns CDR1 DFQATT and CDR2 SNEGSKA (reference sequence). This CDR3 has 15 residues. V dropped 0 bases and J dropped 4; count of bases not matched to a gene: 5. DNA of the CDR3: TGCAGTGCTAGAGACAGCGGGAGGCCTGCAGATACGCAGTATTTT. Amino acids: CSARDSGRPADTQYF.

This clonotype came up many times. The chain recombines TRBV6-2 or TRBV6-3 with TRBJ1-1; the D is unclear. V was clipped by 5 bases and J by 5 bases, with 12 bases between them. The CDR3 is 13 residues long. Germline CDR1 MNHEY, CDR2 SVGEGT. The chain's CDR3 is CASSVFWGTEAFF. The CDR3 nucleotides read TGTGCCAGCAGTGTTTTTTGGGGTACTGAAGCTTTCTTT.

In this sample, this clonotype turned up many times. The V and J genes are TRBV28 and TRBJ1-4; D remains unclear. The CDR3 totals 14 residues. With 5 bases removed from V and 6 bases from J, the gap between germline ends came to 13 bases. CDR1 and CDR2 (germline): MDHEN, SYDVKM. The CDR3 protein is CASSPNSPYEKLFF. The CDR3 DNA is TGTGCCAGCAGTCCCAATAGTCCCTATGAAAAACTGTTTTTT.

This chain uses TRBV6-9 with TRBJ2-7, with D perhaps TRBD2 (6 bases). Germline values: CDR1 MNHGY, CDR2 SVAAGI. The V end was cut by 3 bases, the J end by 5 bases, with 17 bases between. The CDR3 extends over 15 amino acids. CDR3 residues: CASSYNGGTADEQYF. The CDR3 DNA sequence: TGTGCCAGCAGTTACAATGGGGGGACGGCCGACGAGCAGTACTTC.

This clonotype was counted only a few times. The chain joins TRBV3-1 to TRBJ1-6, with 9 bases that match TRBD1. From germline, CDR1 is LGHDT and CDR2 YNNKEL (reference sequence). The CDR3 is 16 residues long. V lost 1 base, J lost 9 bases, and 7 bases stayed unmatched. The CDR3 region has the DNA TGTGCCAGCAGCCAAGGTGCGGGACAGGGAGTTTCACCCCTCCACTTT. It specifies CASSQGAGQGVSPLHF. The variable domain in full, completed from reference TRBV3-1 and TRBJ1-6, reads DTAVSQTPKYLVTQMGNDKSIKCEQNLGHDTMYWYKQDSKKFLKIMFSYNNKELIINETVPNRFSPKSPDKAHLNLHINSLELGDSAVYFCASSQGAGQGVSPLHFGNGTRLTVT.

This sequence joins TRBV28 and TRBJ2-5, with 7 positions matching TRBD2. CDR3 length: 15 amino acids. V gave up 6 bases and J gave up 1 base; unmatched junction bases: 8. The germline V gene has CDR1 MDHEN and CDR2 SYDVKM. CDR3: CASRREGQFQETQYF. CDR3 nucleotides: TGTGCCAGCAGGAGGGAGGGGCAGTTCCAAGAGACCCAGTACTTC. The variable domain in full, with the rest retrieved from reference TRBV28 and TRBJ2-5, is DVKVTQSSRYLVKRTGEKVFLECVQDMDHENMFWYRQDPGLGLRLIYFSYDVKMKEKGDIPEGYSVSREKKERFSLILESASTNQTSMYLCASRREGQFQETQYFGPGTRLLVL.

The chain has TRBV7-3 and TRBJ2-3, with D unclear. CDR3 length: 13 amino acids. Trimming left V 5 bases short and J 1 base short, with 7 bases between. Germline loops: CDR1 SGHTA, CDR2 FQGTGA. In nucleotides, the CDR3 is TGTGCCAGCAGCCCGCTAGGCACAGATACGCAGTATTTT. Its translation: CASSPLGTDTQYF.

A word on this clonotype: A single base separates this from a much larger clone, so it may be a read error. The chain employs TRBV6-1 and TRBJ1-5, with D uncertain. CDR1 is MNHNS and CDR2 is SASEGT in the germline V gene. This CDR3 contains 13 residues. The CDR3 DNA reads TGTGCCAACAGTGAAAGGGACAATCAGCCCCAGCATTTT. Translating gives CANSERDNQPQHF.

This clonotype occurred a few times. The CDR3 bases are TGTGCCAGTAGTTGGGGGGATAGCGGGACCTACGAGCAGTACTTC. Its protein is CASSWGDSGTYEQYF. This chain joins TRBV19 and TRBJ2-7; the match to TRBD2 covers 8 bases. V lost 5 bases to trimming and J lost 2 bases; unmatched junction nucleotides: 8. The V gene's germline CDR1 is LNHDA and CDR2 SQIVND (reference sequence). The CDR3 is 15 amino acids.

The chain joins TRBV5-1 to TRBJ2-5; D not certain. The V and J ends lost 2 bases and 5 bases respectively, with 13 bases between them. The CDR3 extends over 14 amino acids. From germline, CDR1 is SGHRS and CDR2 YFSETQ. The CDR3 loop is CASSFQILGETQYF. DNA of the CDR3: TGCGCCAGCAGCTTCCAAATCTTGGGGGAGACCCAGTACTTC. The full variable domain, in which reference TRBV5-1 and TRBJ2-5 provide the parts outside the CDR3, is KAGVTQTPRYLIKTRGQQVTLSCSPISGHRSVSWYQQTPGQGLQFLFEYFSETQRNKGNFPGRFSGRQFSNSRSEMNVSTLELGDSALYLCASSFQILGETQYFGPGTRLLVL.

This clonotype was counted many times. This sequence joins TRBV2 and TRBJ1-4; weak D call: TRBD1 (5 bases). This CDR3 region has 13 residues. The V gene's germline CDR1 is SNHLY and CDR2 FYNNEI. V gave up 5 bases and J gave up 10 bases, with 14 bases separating them. The CDR3 loop reads CASSYSERGKLFF. Written as DNA, the CDR3 is TGTGCCAGCAGTTATTCAGAGAGGGGAAAACTGTTTTTT.

This clonotype came up a few times. This chain uses TRBV29-1 with TRBJ1-2; 11 bases are shared with TRBD1. CDR1 and CDR2 from the germline V gene are SQVTM and ANQGSEA. V gave up 3 bases and J gave up 7 bases; unmatched junction bases: 4. This CDR3 is built from 13 residues. CDR3 DNA sequence: TGCAGCGTTGAGGGACAGGGGGTCCTTGGCTACACCTTC. Its protein is CSVEGQGVLGYTF.

This chain joins TRBV7-9 and TRBJ2-7; 10 nucleotides agree with TRBD1. Germline V gene sequence: CDR1 SEHNR, CDR2 FQNEAQ (reference sequence). CDR3 length equals 14 residues. J lost 5 bases, V lost 5 bases, and 6 bases had no gene match. The CDR3 loop is CASSLRQGADEQYF. CDR3 DNA sequence: TGTGCCAGCAGCCTTCGACAGGGGGCGGACGAGCAGTACTTC.

The table lists this clonotype with a few counts. This chain uses TRBV7-2 with TRBJ2-2, with D hard to call. The germline V gene has CDR1 SGHTA and CDR2 FQGNSA. CDR3 length: 14 residues. Trimming took off 5 bases at V and 1 base at J, with 8 bases between the two ends. The CDR3 nucleotides are TGTGCCAGCAGCCTTCTCAAGAACACCGGGGAGCTGTTTTTT. Amino acids: CASSLLKNTGELFF.

This chain uses TRBV7-9 with TRBJ2-2, with D unresolved. Germline lookup yields CDR1 SEHNR and CDR2 FQNEAQ (reference sequence). The CDR3 is 15 amino acids. The V end was cut by 7 bases, the J end by 6 bases, with 18 bases between. CDR3 in amino acids: CASTYGSVVAGELFF. The CDR3 bases are TGTGCCAGCACCTATGGGTCGGTGGTGGCCGGGGAGCTGTTTTTT.

This clonotype was found many times. The genes are TRBV28 and TRBJ1-4; D may be TRBD1 (5 bases). Germline V gene lookup returns CDR1 MDHEN and CDR2 SYDVKM. This CDR3 comprises 12 residues. With 6 bases removed from V and 7 bases from J, the gap between germline ends came to 9 bases. DNA for the CDR3: TGTGCCAGCAGGGTTCAGGGTGAAAAACTGTTTTTT. Residues: CASRVQGEKLFF.

This clonotype was counted between two and nine times. V usage is TRBV3-1 and J usage is TRBJ1-1; weak D call: TRBD1 (5 bases). Germline values: CDR1 LGHDT, CDR2 YNNKEL (reference sequence). This CDR3 has 13 residues. Trimming removed 3 bases from V and 0 bases from J, with 5 bases in between. The CDR3 nucleotides are TGTGCCAGCAGCCACAGGGTGAACACTGAAGCTTTCTTT. It codes for CASSHRVNTEAFF.

This clonotype was observed many times. This sequence joins TRBV28 and TRBJ1-2, with D unresolved. V lost 4 bases to trimming and J lost 8 bases, with 11 bases between them. The CDR3 has 12 residues. Per germline, CDR1 MDHEN and CDR2 SYDVKM. Here the CDR3 reads CASSSPPGGYTF. CDR3 in DNA: TGTGCCAGCAGTTCCCCCCCGGGGGGCTACACCTTC.

The J gene is TRBJ1-6, the V gene TRBV20-1; D is uncertain. Trimming stripped 7 bases from V and 7 bases from J, with 14 bases between. CDR1 is DFQATT, CDR2 SNEGSKA, per germline (reference sequence). CDR3 length: 13 amino acids. The CDR3 coding sequence is TGCAGTGGAGAGGGCAGAGAGAATTCACCCCTCCACTTT. Translating gives CSGEGRENSPLHF.

CDR3 residues: CASSLAAKNIQYF. The DNA for the CDR3 is TGTGCCAGCAGTTTAGCTGCCAAAAACATTCAGTACTTC. The chain joins TRBV12-3 or TRBV12-4 to TRBJ2-4; D is unresolved. V was cut by 0 bases and J by 1 base, with 1 base left in between. This CDR3 contains 13 residues.

This clonotype was observed a handful of times. The J gene is TRBJ1-5, the V gene TRBV28; 9 bases line up with TRBD1. The germline V gene has CDR1 MDHEN and CDR2 SYDVKM. The CDR3 runs 16 residues. J gave up 4 bases and V 6 bases, and 10 bases lay outside the gene matches. Here the CDR3 reads CASRRTGVIVNQPQHF. DNA for the CDR3: TGTGCCAGCAGACGGACAGGGGTCATTGTAAATCAGCCCCAGCATTTT. The whole variable domain, filled in from reference TRBV28 and TRBJ1-5, reads DVKVTQSSRYLVKRTGEKVFLECVQDMDHENMFWYRQDPGLGLRLIYFSYDVKMKEKGDIPEGYSVSREKKERFSLILESASTNQTSMYLCASRRTGVIVNQPQHFGDGTRLSIL.

This clonotype came up many times. J is TRBJ2-7 and V is TRBV5-1, with 7 bases lining up with TRBD1. CDR1 SGHRS and CDR2 YFSETQ come from the germline V gene. This CDR3 has 14 residues. Losses at the gene ends were 2 bases for V and 4 bases for J; bases not matched to a gene: 6. This CDR3 reads CASSFRGQPYEQYF. The CDR3 nucleotides read TGCGCCAGCAGCTTCAGGGGACAGCCTTACGAGCAGTACTTC.